This entry lists 8 T cell receptor beta chains sequenced from one sample in a study of blood T cell repertoires in COVID-19. Some clones are missing from TCRdb's copy, which holds only in-frame ones; the method was immunoSEQ multiplex PCR. The sample contains about 68,000 clones, more than 70% of which appear only once. Sequenced sample: peripheral blood. The receptors shown here come from a man in his fifties or sixties with active COVID-19.

V gene TRBV4-1 combines with J gene TRBJ2-5; D gene uncertain. This CDR3 comprises 16 residues. V was trimmed by 1 base and J by 1 base, leaving 13 bases between them. Germline assignment: CDR1 MGHRA and CDR2 YSYEKL. CDR3 residues: CASSQVGRVRQETQYF. The CDR3 DNA follows: TGCGCCAGCAGCCAAGTAGGTCGGGTTCGCCAAGAGACCCAGTACTTC.

V and J are TRBV3-1 (or the pseudogene TRBV3-2) and TRBJ2-5; the D gene is possibly TRBD2 (7 bases). CDR1 and CDR2 from the germline V gene are LGHDT and YNNKEL (reference sequence). V was trimmed by 0 bases and J by 4 bases, leaving 15 bases between them. The CDR3 sequence is 16 residues long. The chain's CDR3 is CASSQDRGGAGETQYF. The CDR3 region has the DNA TGTGCCAGCAGCCAAGATCGCGGGGGCGCGGGAGAGACCCAGTACTTC.

V gene TRBV7-9 combines with J gene TRBJ1-4; D uncertain. The CDR3 is 15 amino acids. Trimming took 2 bases from V and 3 from J, leaving 10 bases between them. The germline gives CDR1 SEHNR, CDR2 FQNEAQ (reference sequence). The CDR3 reads CASSLLQRANEKLFF. In nucleotides, the CDR3 is TGTGCCAGCAGCTTATTACAACGGGCTAATGAAAAACTGTTTTTT. The full variable domain, with the rest looked up from reference TRBV7-9 and TRBJ1-4, is DTGVSQNPRHKITKRGQNVTFRCDPISEHNRLYWYRQTLGQGPEFLTYFQNEAQLEKSRLLSDRFSAERPKGSFSTLEIQRTEQGDSAMYLCASSLLQRANEKLFFGSGTQLSVL.

The gene calls are TRBV5-1 and TRBJ1-1; D may be TRBD1 (5 bases). The CDR3 consists of 13 residues. Between the trimmed V and J ends, which lost 5 bases and 5 bases, there was a span of 13 bases. Germline assignment: CDR1 SGHRS and CDR2 YFSETQ. DNA of the CDR3: TGCGCCAGCAGTGGGGCGCGAAGGACTGAAGCTTTCTTT. Encoded protein: CASSGARRTEAFF.

The J gene is TRBJ1-6, the V gene TRBV18; no firm D call. V was clipped by 2 bases and J by 10 bases, with 9 bases between them. Looked up from germline, CDR1 is KGHSH and CDR2 is LQKENI. The CDR3 has 13 amino acids. CDR3 loop: CASSPAGESPLHF. CDR3 sequence (DNA): TGTGCCAGCTCACCAGCCGGGGAATCACCCCTCCACTTT.

CDR3 residues: CASSITTNQPQHF. Written as DNA, the CDR3 is TGTGCCAGCAGTATAACCACAAATCAGCCCCAGCATTTT. The chain combines TRBV6-2 or TRBV6-3 with TRBJ1-5; no firm D call. Germline CDR1 MNHEY, CDR2 SVGEGT. The germline V and J ends were trimmed by 5 bases and 4 bases, with 9 bases remaining between them. This CDR3 comprises 13 residues.

This clone was found once. This rearrangement joins TRBV18 to TRBJ1-1, with D possibly matching TRBD1 (5 bases). Germline assignment: CDR1 KGHSH and CDR2 LQKENI. The CDR3 extends over 14 amino acids. V was pared by 6 bases and J by 5 bases, with 16 bases between. The CDR3, as DNA: TGTGCCAGCTCGTCGGTAGGGGCGAGGACTGAAGCTTTCTTT. Its protein product is CASSSVGARTEAFF.

Remarks on this clone: Other nucleotide sequences in the sample specify the same CDR3. The chain has TRBV5-8 and TRBJ1-5; D might be TRBD1 (6 bases). V was pared by 4 bases and J by 0 bases, with 11 bases between. CDR1 is SGHTS and CDR2 is YDEGEE in the germline V gene. The CDR3 totals 15 residues. The CDR3 DNA reads as TGTGCCAGCAGCATACAGGGATATAGCAATCAGCCCCAGCATTTT. Amino acids: CASSIQGYSNQPQHF.